The clone carrying this T cell receptor beta chain has more than one count but fewer than ten. The authors ran a second PCR of about 7 to 11 cycles using a sample-barcoded 5' primer and a J-beta primer mix. Each cDNA molecule carried a tag from a template-switch adaptor that contained 12 random nucleotides. One entry per CDR3 protein, called by TCRdb with MiXCR from the 5' RACE reads. The sample comprises 750,000 to 850,000 distinct CDR3 sequences, 20% to 30% of which are singletons, and approximately 4% rests with the top ten. The sample belongs to a study of blood T cells in healthy people across ages. The length of the CDR3 is 15 residues. Deletions cut 5 bases from V and 5 bases from J, with 19 bases between. From germline, CDR1 is MNHEY and CDR2 SVGEGT. In addition, the sample was reused for a study of T cells of mothers and their children. That report adds: Reads recorded for TCR beta CDR3 numbered over 9.5 million per mother and roughly 2.7 million per child. Thymic selection molds TCR recombination output in much the same way for related pairs as for unrelated pairs.

Material: blood. This chain connects TRBV6-2 or TRBV6-3 to TRBJ2-7; tentative D call: TRBD2 (6 bases). This TCR derives from a boy younger than 18 in good health. The CDR3 spells CASSVQTRGPHEQYF. CDR3 DNA: TGTGCCAGCAGTGTACAGACTAGAGGTCCCCACGAGCAGTACTTC.